This TCR beta chain was sequenced during a study of type 1 regulatory T cells. Study-wide context: This in vitro CD4 product, T-allo10, is enriched for Tr1 cells and alloantigen-specific.

This clonotype rates as medium-sized. Each CDR3 protein is one row after TCRdb ran MiXCR on the reads. This table has roughly 20,000 distinct CDR3 sequences, about 10% appearing once. In germline, CDR1 is MNHEY, CDR2 SVGAGI. Trimming shortened V by 2 bases and J by 1 base, and 3 bases separated the two germline ends. CDR3 length: 14 residues. The sequence came from a human donor in good health. This chain connects TRBV6-5 to TRBJ1-6; D remains unclear. Sequencing used CD4+ T cells, either the whole sample or a sorted fraction (not recorded which). CDR3 protein: CASSYSSYNSPLHF. The DNA for the CDR3 is TGTGCCAGCAGTTACAGTTCCTATAATTCACCCCTCCACTTT.